This T cell receptor beta chain was observed in a study of neurological immune-mediated disorders. General study findings and limits: The study phylogenetically grouped the repertoires of 18 of 34 multiple sclerosis patients into one related-CDR3 cluster, a possible signature.

With 10-nucleotide random UMIs included, cDNA was synthesized by 5'RACE. TCRdb passed the 5' RACE reads through MiXCR, listing each CDR3 protein once. The sample comprises 40,000 to 60,000 distinct CDR3 sequences, about 3.7% of which are singletons, and approximately 5.8% rests with the top ten. V was trimmed by 2 bases and J by 5 bases, leaving 14 bases between them. Germline values: CDR1 SGHNT, CDR2 YYREEE (reference sequence). This CDR3 has 14 residues. This clonotype was counted at least ten times. What it recognizes is unknown. The chain uses TRBV5-4 and TRBJ2-7; no reliable D call. The TCR originated in a man aged 40-49 years with multiple sclerosis. The sequencing input was PBMCs. This CDR3 reads CASSFEASRHEQYF. The DNA for the CDR3 is TGTGCCAGCAGCTTTGAGGCCTCCCGACACGAGCAGTACTTC.